These 30 T cell receptor beta chains were sequenced from one sample in a study of identical twins. TCRdb independently ran MiXCR on the 5' RACE reads; one entry per CDR3 protein. The sample carries 1.5 million to 2 million distinct CDR3 sequences, less than 40% recorded once. The sequenced sample consisted of cord blood. These receptors were obtained from a newborn girl in good health.

In this sample, this clonotype turned up a few times. The chain is built from TRBV5-1 and TRBJ1-4, with D unclear. CDR3 length: 16 amino acids. The V gene lost 0 bases and the J gene lost 5 bases, with 14 bases spanning the gap. Germline loops: CDR1 SGHRS, CDR2 YFSETQ. CDR3 region: CASSLVGANRNEKLFF. CDR3 nucleotides: TGCGCCAGCAGCTTGGTCGGCGCCAACCGAAATGAAAAACTGTTTTTT.

This chain joins TRBV12-3 or TRBV12-4 and TRBJ1-2; D remains ambiguous. CDR3 length: 13 amino acids. V lost 3 bases and J 7 bases, leaving 12 bases between the germline ends. DNA of the CDR3: TGTGCCAGCAGTTTTGGGGTGAAAGCTGGCTACACCTTC. Its protein product is CASSFGVKAGYTF.

This clonotype was seen a handful of times. The V gene is TRBV20-1, the J gene TRBJ2-4; D may be TRBD2 (6 bases). The CDR3 totals 12 residues. The germline gives CDR1 DFQATT, CDR2 SNEGSKA (reference sequence). The V end lost 8 bases, the J end lost 7 bases, and 15 bases lay between the germline ends. Here the CDR3 reads CSPFHGGNIQYF. CDR3 nucleotides: TGCAGTCCCTTTCATGGGGGGAACATTCAGTACTTC.

The J gene is TRBJ1-5, the V gene TRBV4-1; D is undetermined. Trimming shortened V by 3 bases and J by 5 bases, and 11 bases separated the two germline ends. This CDR3 region has 14 residues. Germline CDR1 reads MGHRA; CDR2 reads YSYEKL. CDR3 DNA: TGCGCCAGCAGCCAGGCCGACGCGTATCAGCCCCAGCATTTT. Encoded protein: CASSQADAYQPQHF.

The chain joins TRBV20-1 to TRBJ2-5; 11 bases map to TRBD2. The CDR3 consists of 17 residues. V lost 5 bases to trimming and J lost 11 bases; unmatched junction nucleotides: 22. Germline CDR1 is DFQATT and CDR2 is SNEGSKA (reference sequence). CDR3 region: CSAQPYTSGRNYNEQYF. DNA for the CDR3: TGCAGTGCTCAACCTTATACTAGCGGGAGAAACTACAATGAGCAGTACTTC.

The J gene is TRBJ1-3, the V gene TRBV7-2, with TRBD1 as a possible D gene (5 bases). CDR3 length: 13 residues. Germline-derived CDR1 and CDR2 are SGHTA and FQGNSA. Trimming took off 3 bases at V and 7 bases at J, with 10 bases between the two ends. As DNA, the CDR3 is TGTGCCAGCAGCTTGGAGGGGCTGAACACCATATATTTT. Translating it yields CASSLEGLNTIYF. The full variable domain, in which reference TRBV7-2 and TRBJ1-3 provide the parts outside the CDR3, is GAGVSQSPSNKVTEKGKDVELRCDPISGHTALYWYRQSLGQGLEFLIYFQGNSAPDKSGLPSDRFSAERTGGSVSTLTIQRTQQEDSAVYLCASSLEGLNTIYFGEGSWLTVV.

The J gene is TRBJ2-3, the V gene TRBV4-2; TRBD2 matches 9 bases. This CDR3 spans 16 amino acids. The V gene end was trimmed by 5 bases and the J gene end by 3 bases; junction bases not matched to a gene: 9. Per the germline V gene, CDR1 is LGHNA and CDR2 is YNFKEQ. The CDR3 spells CASSEYSGGGTDTQYF. In DNA form, the CDR3 reads TGTGCCAGCAGCGAATATAGCGGGGGAGGTACAGATACGCAGTATTTT.

This chain's CDR3 is CASSSQGEWYNEQYF. The CDR3 nucleotides are TGTGCCAGCAGTTCCCAGGGGGAATGGTACAATGAGCAGTACTTC. V and J are TRBV27 and TRBJ2-1; 7 nucleotides match TRBD1. With the DNA end fitting TRBJ2-7 better, the J assignment may be wrong. The CDR3 consists of 15 residues. Germline assignment: CDR1 MNHEY and CDR2 SMNVEV (reference sequence).

V usage is TRBV12-3 or TRBV12-4 and J usage is TRBJ1-2; TRBD1 might be the D (6 bases). With 3 bases removed from V and 3 bases from J, the gap between germline ends came to 17 bases. CDR3 size: 16 residues. The DNA for the CDR3 is TGTGCCAGCAGTTTCGCGGGACAAGCCCTCGACTATGGCTACACCTTC. Its translation is CASSFAGQALDYGYTF.

This clonotype came up many times. The chain has TRBV27 and TRBJ2-3; perhaps TRBD2 as D (7 bases). V was clipped by 5 bases and J by 0 bases, with 15 bases between them. The CDR3 has 16 residues. Germline V gene data show CDR1 as MNHEY and CDR2 as SMNVEV (reference sequence). CDR3 nucleotide sequence: TGTGCCAGCAGTCGCGGGGGCGGGCCCAGCACAGATACGCAGTATTTT. This encodes CASSRGGGPSTDTQYF.

This clonotype was picked up a small number of times. The gene calls are TRBV2 and TRBJ2-7, with 8 positions matching TRBD1. The J call may be mistaken, given a closer DNA end match to TRBJ2-5. CDR3 size: 14 residues. CDR1 is SNHLY and CDR2 is FYNNEI in the germline V gene. This chain's CDR3 is CASSMVTGEETQYF. The CDR3 DNA reads TGTGCCAGCAGTATGGTGACAGGGGAAGAGACCCAGTACTTC.

This clonotype was observed a handful of times. This chain connects TRBV20-1 to TRBJ2-3, with 11 bases lining up with TRBD2. CDR1 and CDR2 from the germline V gene are DFQATT and SNEGSKA (reference sequence). J gave up 0 bases and V 3 bases, and 2 bases lay outside the gene matches. The CDR3 is 15 amino acids. CDR3 sequence (DNA): TGCAGTGCTAGGACTAGCGGGGCTAGCACAGATACGCAGTATTTT. It specifies CSARTSGASTDTQYF.

This clonotype was found a few times. The chain is built from TRBV6-5 and TRBJ2-3, with 10 bases matching TRBD2. The V segment lost 2 bases and the J segment 5 bases; nucleotides outside the gene matches: 13. Germline V gene sequence: CDR1 MNHEY, CDR2 SVGAGI. The CDR3 spans 18 residues. The CDR3 DNA reads as TGTGCCAGCAGTTACGGACATACTAGCGGGAAATTTGGAGATACGCAGTATTTT. Its translation is CASSYGHTSGKFGDTQYF.

This chain uses TRBV6-6 with TRBJ2-1, with TRBD2 identical over 8 bases. The CDR3 consists of 11 residues. Germline CDR1 is MNHNY and CDR2 is SVGAGI (reference sequence). Trimming removed 0 bases from V and 15 bases from J; junction bases left unmatched: 1. This CDR3 reads CASSYSGLAFF. Here the CDR3 DNA reads TGTGCCAGCAGTTACTCAGGACTAGCGTTCTTC.

The genes are TRBV29-1 and TRBJ1-1; no clear D. CDR3 length: 11 amino acids. V was cut by 8 bases and J by 1 base, with 8 bases left in between. From germline, CDR1 is SQVTM and CDR2 ANQGSEA. The CDR3 DNA reads TGCAGCTGTACTTGGAACACTGAAGCTTTCTTT. This encodes CSCTWNTEAFF.

This chain links TRBV20-1 with TRBJ2-1, with D possibly matching TRBD2 (5 bases). Germline assignment: CDR1 DFQATT and CDR2 SNEGSKA (reference sequence). This CDR3 comprises 14 residues. The V gene lost 1 base and the J gene lost 6 bases, with 13 bases spanning the gap. The CDR3 reads CSARGRPAVNEQFF. The CDR3 DNA reads TGCAGTGCTAGAGGGAGACCAGCGGTCAATGAGCAGTTCTTC.

This clonotype was counted between two and nine times. The chain couples TRBV20-1 to TRBJ2-3; D tentatively reads TRBD1 or TRBD2 (5 bases each). The V gene lost 3 bases and the J gene lost 1 base, with 11 bases spanning the gap. In germline, CDR1 is DFQATT, CDR2 SNEGSKA (reference sequence). The CDR3 is 14 residues long. The CDR3 DNA reads as TGCAGTGCTAGCCCGCAGGGAGGCACAGATACGCAGTATTTT. This sequence encodes CSASPQGGTDTQYF.

This clonotype occurred a few times. The chain uses TRBV28 and TRBJ2-1; D remains unclear. The CDR3 loop spans 16 amino acids. With 2 bases removed from V and 0 bases from J, the gap between germline ends came to 11 bases. The germline CDR1 and CDR2 sequences are MDHEN and SYDVKM. The CDR3 loop is CASSLRLEVSYNEQFF. CDR3 nucleotide sequence: TGTGCCAGCAGTTTACGGCTAGAAGTCTCCTACAATGAGCAGTTCTTC. The whole variable domain, filled in from reference TRBV28 and TRBJ2-1, reads DVKVTQSSRYLVKRTGEKVFLECVQDMDHENMFWYRQDPGLGLRLIYFSYDVKMKEKGDIPEGYSVSREKKERFSLILESASTNQTSMYLCASSLRLEVSYNEQFFGPGTRLTVL.

V gene TRBV5-1 combines with J gene TRBJ2-5; D is perhaps TRBD2 (5 bases). Trimming took off 4 bases at V and 3 bases at J, with 19 bases between the two ends. CDR3 size: 16 residues. Germline V CDR1 and CDR2: SGHRS, YFSETQ. The CDR3 protein is CASSGSRVRPKETQYF. The CDR3 nucleotides read TGCGCCAGCAGCGGGTCGCGGGTTAGGCCAAAAGAGACCCAGTACTTC.

The J gene is TRBJ2-1, the V gene TRBV19; TRBD2 agrees at 8 bases. Germline CDR1 reads LNHDA; CDR2 reads SQIVND (reference sequence). The length of the CDR3 is 15 residues. V trimming: 3 bases; J trimming: 3 bases; junction bases outside the gene matches: 4. For the CDR3, the DNA is TGTGCCAGTAGTATCGGCGGGACTAGCTACAATGAGCAGTTCTTC. This translates into CASSIGGTSYNEQFF. Full variable domain (remainder filled in from reference TRBV19 and TRBJ2-1): DGGITQSPKYLFRKEGQNVTLSCEQNLNHDAMYWYRQDPGQGLRLIYYSQIVNDFQKGDIAEGYSVSREKKESFPLTVTSAQKNPTAFYLCASSIGGTSYNEQFFGPGTRLTVL.

Only a few counts were recorded for this clonotype. The chain carries TRBV4-1 and TRBJ2-1, with 7 positions matching TRBD2. Germline assignment: CDR1 MGHRA and CDR2 YSYEKL. The CDR3 totals 17 residues. V was pared by 1 base and J by 10 bases, with 16 bases of the junction left unmatched. In DNA, the CDR3 is TGCGCCAGCAGCCAAGTAGTCAGAGGGAGGGCCAATTGGGAGCAGTTCTTC. Translated: CASSQVVRGRANWEQFF.

The chain combines TRBV27 with TRBJ2-1; a weak D match, TRBD2 (5 bases). From germline, CDR1 is MNHEY and CDR2 SMNVEV (reference sequence). This CDR3 has 14 residues. V shed 2 bases and J shed 6 bases, with 11 bases lying between them. The CDR3 DNA follows: TGTGCCAGCAGTTTACTGAGGGAGATCAATGAGCAGTTCTTC. Translated: CASSLLREINEQFF.

The rearrangement joins TRBV28 to TRBJ1-1; the D is unclear. The germline gives CDR1 MDHEN, CDR2 SYDVKM. The CDR3 consists of 13 residues. Trimming stripped 1 base from V and 2 bases from J, with 5 bases between. CDR3 protein: CASSLFTNTEAFF. The CDR3 DNA reads TGTGCCAGCAGTTTATTTACAAACACTGAAGCTTTCTTT.

This clonotype was seen more than once but under ten times. The chain is built from TRBV10-3 and TRBJ2-1; D might be TRBD2 (6 bases). The germline CDR1 and CDR2 sequences are ENHRY and SYGVKD. The V end lost 4 bases, the J end lost 4 bases, and 20 bases lay between the germline ends. The CDR3 is made up of 17 amino acids. CDR3 sequence reads: CAISGSIPGLQYNEQFF. CDR3 DNA sequence: TGTGCCATCAGTGGATCAATCCCGGGACTTCAATACAATGAGCAGTTCTTC.

The V and J genes are TRBV18 and TRBJ2-1; unclear D gene. V was pared by 0 bases and J by 7 bases, with 7 bases between. The CDR3 extends over 13 amino acids. Germline V lookup: CDR1 KGHSH, CDR2 LQKENI. CDR3 sequence reads: CASSPPNKNEQFF. The CDR3 DNA follows: TGTGCCAGCTCACCACCGAACAAGAATGAGCAGTTCTTC.

V usage is TRBV27 and J usage is TRBJ2-7; D might be TRBD1 (6 bases). Per the germline V gene, CDR1 is MNHEY and CDR2 is SMNVEV (reference sequence). The V and J ends lost 2 bases and 5 bases respectively, with 13 bases between them. The CDR3 loop spans 14 amino acids. For the CDR3, the DNA is TGTGCCAGCAGTTTAGTAACAGGGCGTCACGAGCAGTACTTC. Translated, it gives CASSLVTGRHEQYF.

The chain carries TRBV5-5 and TRBJ2-5, with a possible D match to TRBD2 (7 bases). The V gene's germline CDR1 is SGHKS and CDR2 YYEKEE (reference sequence). V gave up 1 base and J gave up 4 bases, with 14 bases separating them. The CDR3 loop spans 15 amino acids. Written as DNA, the CDR3 is TGTGCCAGCAGCTTGCAGGGGAGGGAAGTAGAGACCCAGTACTTC. Its protein is CASSLQGREVETQYF.

Only a few counts were recorded for this clonotype. The rearrangement links TRBV12-3 or TRBV12-4 to TRBJ1-5, with 10 bases that match TRBD1. The CDR3 is 14 amino acids. J gave up 6 bases and V 5 bases, and 4 bases lay outside the gene matches. In DNA form, the CDR3 reads TGTGCCAGCAGTGTCGACAGGGGGCTTCAGCCCCAGCATTTT. Encoded protein: CASSVDRGLQPQHF.

The chain employs TRBV20-1 and TRBJ2-1; 10 nucleotides align to TRBD2. This CDR3 contains 15 residues. From germline, CDR1 is DFQATT and CDR2 SNEGSKA (reference sequence). V gave up 6 bases and J gave up 3 bases; unmatched junction bases: 8. This chain's CDR3 is CSAPGLASSYNEQFF. CDR3 in DNA: TGCAGTGCCCCGGGACTAGCGAGCAGCTACAATGAGCAGTTCTTC.

The chain is built from TRBV4-1 and TRBJ2-1; D is ambiguous. V lost 2 bases and J lost 0, with 14 bases in between. Germline CDR1 is MGHRA and CDR2 is YSYEKL. The CDR3 spans 17 residues. CDR3 in amino acids: CASSQLPSVASYNEQFF. The CDR3 region has the DNA TGCGCCAGCAGCCAACTCCCGAGCGTAGCCTCCTACAATGAGCAGTTCTTC.